Below are 14 T cell receptor beta chains sequenced from a single sample in a study of T cell repertoires in cytomegalovirus infection. TCRdb used MiXCR to reprocess the reads, holding one entry per CDR3 protein. The repertoire includes over 100,000 distinct CDR3 sequences, around 29% of them detected once, and approximately 78% sits in the top ten. What these receptors recognize is not known. The sample consisted of CD8+ T cells from cultured PBMCs, taken from culture after CMV antigen stimulation. All receptors derive from a human donor in good health (CMV status not recorded). Some clones in this sample may be carry-over from other donors' samples.

This clonotype was observed at least ten times. The V and J genes are TRBV12-3 or TRBV12-4 and TRBJ2-7, with 7 bases identical to TRBD2. This CDR3 is built from 14 residues. The ends lost 2 bases at V and 4 bases at J; junction bases unmatched: 5. The DNA of the CDR3 is TGTGCCAGCAGTTTAATGGGGGAGGGATACGAGCAGTACTTC. Translation: CASSLMGEGYEQYF.

The chain combines TRBV27 with TRBJ2-4, with D perhaps TRBD2 (6 bases). V was shortened by 6 bases and J by 9 bases, with 18 bases between the two germline ends. The germline CDR1 and CDR2 sequences are MNHEY and SMNVEV (reference sequence). The CDR3 has 14 amino acids. This chain's CDR3 is CASSPRSGRSIQYF. CDR3 sequence (DNA): TGTGCCAGCAGCCCGCGGAGCGGGCGAAGCATTCAGTACTTC.

This clonotype was detected ten times or more. This sequence joins TRBV12-3 or TRBV12-4 and TRBJ1-6; D uncertain. The ends were cut back, 2 bases at V and 10 bases at J, with 9 bases in the middle. This CDR3 is built from 13 residues. The CDR3 loop reads CASSLRSRSPLHF. The CDR3 coding sequence is TGTGCCAGCAGTTTACGTTCGAGATCACCCCTCCACTTT.

This clonotype was recorded at least ten times. The V and J genes are TRBV13 and TRBJ2-1; TRBD2 might be the D (6 bases). The CDR3 consists of 15 residues. Germline CDR1 and CDR2: PRHDT and FYEKMQ (reference sequence). Deletions cut 3 bases from V and 1 base from J, with 10 bases between. The CDR3 DNA follows: TGTGCCAGCAGCTTCTTAAGCGGGTCCTACAATGAGCAGTTCTTC. Amino acids: CASSFLSGSYNEQFF.

The genes are TRBV27 and TRBJ2-7, with 9 bases fitting TRBD1. This CDR3 contains 16 residues. From germline, CDR1 is MNHEY and CDR2 SMNVEV (reference sequence). Trimming at V came to 5 bases and at J to 3 bases, leaving 11 bases not matched to a gene. The CDR3 region is CASSEGTGTGFYEQYF. CDR3 nucleotide sequence: TGTGCCAGCAGTGAGGGAACCGGGACAGGGTTCTACGAGCAGTACTTC.

This clonotype has only one observation. The rearrangement links TRBV7-9 to TRBJ1-1; D is possibly TRBD1 (5 bases). Germline V lookup: CDR1 SEHNR, CDR2 FQNEAQ (reference sequence). With 7 bases removed from V and 0 bases from J, the gap between germline ends came to 21 bases. This CDR3 spans 17 amino acids. The CDR3: CASTPDTISFMNTEAFF. In nucleotides, the CDR3 is TGTGCCAGCACCCCGGACACCATTTCCTTTATGAACACTGAAGCTTTCTTT.

The CDR3 spells CASNMGRTGELFF. CDR3 nucleotides: TGTGCCAGCAACATGGGAAGGACCGGGGAGCTGTTTTTT. The J gene is TRBJ2-2, the V gene TRBV27, with D unclear. The germline V gene has CDR1 MNHEY and CDR2 SMNVEV (reference sequence). V lost 7 bases and J lost 5, with 11 bases in between. The CDR3 sequence is 13 residues long.

The chain combines TRBV7-6 with TRBJ2-2; D is unclear. The CDR3 contains 21 residues. Germline CDR1 reads SGHVS; CDR2 reads FNYEAQ. V shed 1 base and J shed 0 bases, with 24 bases lying between them. This CDR3 is CASSLVTNKYNFLTNTGELFF. CDR3 DNA sequence: TGTGCCAGCAGCTTAGTGACCAACAAATACAACTTTCTCACGAACACCGGGGAGCTGTTTTTT. The whole variable domain, filled in from reference TRBV7-6 and TRBJ2-2, reads GAGVSQSPRYKVTKRGQDVALRCDPISGHVSLYWYRQALGQGPEFLTYFNYEAQQDKSGLPNDRFSAERPEGSISTLTIQRTEQRDSAMYRCASSLVTNKYNFLTNTGELFFGEGSRLTVL.

J is TRBJ1-4 and V is TRBV7-9; D unclear. Per germline, CDR1 SEHNR and CDR2 FQNEAQ (reference sequence). The CDR3 sequence is 14 residues long. V was cut by 5 bases and J by 1 base, with 8 bases left in between. CDR3 amino acids: CASSPTVTNEKLFF. The CDR3 nucleotides are TGTGCCAGCAGCCCCACAGTAACTAATGAAAAACTGTTTTTT.

CDR3 sequence: CASSQEGEETQYF. In DNA, the CDR3 is TGCGCCAGCAGCCAAGAAGGGGAAGAGACCCAGTACTTC. J is TRBJ2-5 and V is TRBV4-1; possibly TRBD1 for D (5 bases). This CDR3 comprises 13 residues. The ends were cut back, 0 bases at V and 3 bases at J, with 5 bases in the middle. Germline CDR1 MGHRA, CDR2 YSYEKL.

V is TRBV6-1 and J is TRBJ2-6, with D unclear. The V end lost 6 bases, the J end lost 1 base, and 13 bases lay between the germline ends. In germline, CDR1 is MNHNS, CDR2 SASEGT. This CDR3 region has 16 residues. The CDR3, as DNA: TGTGCCAGCAGCCCCATCGTCGGGTCTGGGGCCAACGTCCTGACTTTC. Protein product: CASSPIVGSGANVLTF.

Details on this clonotype: This may stem from a read error, because a much larger clone lies one nucleotide away. The chain employs TRBV7-8 and TRBJ1-4; 7 nucleotides match TRBD1. Germline CDR1 SGHVS, CDR2 FQNEAQ. This CDR3 spans 16 amino acids. In DNA form, the CDR3 reads TGTGCCAGCAGCTTCCTGAGGGGACAGTATAATAAAAAACTGTTTTTT. It codes for CASSFLRGQYNKKLFF.

This clonotype has more than one count but fewer than ten. This chain uses TRBV7-9 with TRBJ2-1; D gene ambiguous. V was clipped by 8 bases and J by 0 bases, with 11 bases between them. The length of the CDR3 is 14 residues. Looked up from germline, CDR1 is SEHNR and CDR2 is FQNEAQ (reference sequence). This CDR3 is CASLVWSSYNEQFF. The CDR3 bases are TGTGCCAGCCTAGTCTGGAGCTCCTACAATGAGCAGTTCTTC.

V and J are TRBV28 and TRBJ2-7; a weak D match, TRBD2 (7 bases). This CDR3 region has 14 residues. The germline V gene has CDR1 MDHEN and CDR2 SYDVKM. V gave up 8 bases and J gave up 1 base, with 15 bases separating them. CDR3 protein: CASGGATGSYEQYF. Here the CDR3 DNA reads TGTGCCAGCGGGGGGGCTACGGGGTCCTACGAGCAGTACTTC.